This T cell receptor (beta chain) appears in the sequencing data of a study of CD8 T cells in Susac syndrome. Roughly 0.45 to 1 ug RNA was reverse transcribed with random hexamers. The TCR beta CDR3 was amplified by immunoSEQ multiplex PCR across 54 Vbeta, 13 Jbeta. Using its own MiXCR run on the immunoSEQ multiplex PCR reads, TCRdb lists one record per CDR3 protein. Of 100,000 to 150,000 distinct CDR3 sequences in the sample, approximately 93% were seen once. V lost 2 bases to trimming and J lost 0 bases, with 8 bases between them. CDR3 length: 14 amino acids. Germline loops: CDR1 GTSNPN, CDR2 SVGIG (reference sequence).

The sequenced sample consisted of CD4+ T cells from PBMCs. The sequence derives from a human donor with multiple sclerosis. The rearrangement uses TRBV30 and TRBJ1-5; D gene uncertain. CDR3 protein: CAWSISDSNQPQHF. The CDR3 bases are TGTGCCTGGAGTATTTCAGATAGCAATCAGCCCCAGCATTTT.